The 16 T cell receptor beta chains below all came from one sample that was sequenced in a study of blood T cells in healthy people across ages. PCR was performed a second time for roughly 7 to 12 cycles using a sample-barcoded 5' primer and a J-beta primer mix. TCRdb reprocessed the 5' RACE reads with MiXCR, giving one entry per CDR3 protein. Of about a million distinct CDR3 sequences in the sample, around 48% are singletons; the top ten hold 13%. The sequenced sample was blood. These receptors were collected from a man aged 25-45 years in good health.

V is TRBV4-1 and J is TRBJ2-4; 8 positions agree with TRBD1. The better agreement between TRBJ2-7 and the DNA end casts doubt on the J call. CDR3 length: 14 residues. The germline V gene has CDR1 MGHRA and CDR2 YSYEKL. The CDR3 is CASSQGTGTNEQYF. CDR3 nucleotide sequence: TGCGCCAGCAGCCAAGGGACAGGGACCAACGAGCAGTACTTC.

The chain uses TRBV4-1 and TRBJ1-2; the match to TRBD1 covers 9 bases. The CDR3 sequence is 13 residues long. Germline CDR1 and CDR2: MGHRA and YSYEKL. The V segment lost 3 bases and the J segment 8 bases; nucleotides outside the gene matches: 4. The CDR3: CASSHWTGDGYTF. The CDR3 DNA is TGCGCCAGCAGCCACTGGACAGGGGACGGCTACACCTTC.

This chain uses TRBV6-5 with TRBJ2-7; D is ambiguous. Per the germline V gene, CDR1 is MNHEY and CDR2 is SVGAGI. The CDR3 has 13 amino acids. Trimming took off 6 bases at V and 3 bases at J, with 12 bases between the two ends. CDR3 protein: CASRKPNGYEQYF. The CDR3 bases are TGTGCCAGCAGAAAACCTAACGGCTACGAGCAGTACTTC.

This sequence joins TRBV2 and TRBJ2-1, with 9 bases aligning to TRBD2. This CDR3 comprises 17 residues. Germline V gives CDR1 SNHLY, CDR2 FYNNEI. Trimming took 4 bases from V and 0 from J; bases not matched to a gene: 7. CDR3 DNA sequence: TGTGCCAGCAGTGCAAGACGAGCGGGGGGCTCCTACAATGAGCAGTTCTTC. Translating gives CASSARRAGGSYNEQFF.

The V and J genes are TRBV27 and TRBJ2-4; TRBD1 is a possible D gene (6 bases). Trimming pared 6 bases from V and 9 bases from J, leaving 18 bases between. CDR3 length equals 14 residues. Germline CDR1 and CDR2: MNHEY and SMNVEV (reference sequence). Written as DNA, the CDR3 is TGTGCCAGCAGAACAGACGACCTCAGGGGCATTCAGTACTTC. It is translated as CASRTDDLRGIQYF.

The chain recombines TRBV4-1 with TRBJ1-4; D call uncertain. Trimming removed 0 bases at V and 10 bases at J, with 3 bases between. CDR1 is MGHRA and CDR2 is YSYEKL in the germline V gene. The CDR3 is 11 residues long. The CDR3 coding sequence is TGCGCCAGCAGCCAAGACCGAAAACTGTTTTTT. This codes for CASSQDRKLFF.

The genes are TRBV4-2 and TRBJ2-3, with 10 bases lining up with TRBD2. The CDR3 spans 17 residues. Trimming took 4 bases from V and 0 from J; bases not matched to a gene: 7. Per germline, CDR1 LGHNA and CDR2 YNFKEQ. The CDR3 DNA is TGTGCCAGCAGCCCGGATATTAGCGGGGGGAGCACAGATACGCAGTATTTT. Translating gives CASSPDISGGSTDTQYF.

The CDR3 protein is CASSERARAGYQETQYF. The CDR3 DNA sequence: TGTGCCAGCAGTGAGCGTGCCCGAGCGGGGTATCAAGAGACCCAGTACTTC. The gene calls are TRBV27 and TRBJ2-5, with 7 positions matching TRBD2. Trimming cost V 5 bases and J 2 bases; bases outside gene matches: 14. Germline V gene lookup returns CDR1 MNHEY and CDR2 SMNVEV (reference sequence). This CDR3 comprises 17 residues.

This clonotype was recorded at least ten times. The genes are TRBV3-1 and TRBJ2-4; 9 bases agree with TRBD1. Trimming took 4 bases from V and 6 from J; bases not matched to a gene: 4. Germline V lookup: CDR1 LGHDT, CDR2 YNNKEL (reference sequence). CDR3 length: 14 residues. CDR3 sequence reads: CASSLQGAGNIQYF. The CDR3 DNA sequence: TGTGCCAGCAGCCTACAGGGGGCGGGAAACATTCAGTACTTC.

This sequence joins TRBV7-3 and TRBJ1-4; the match to TRBD1 covers 7 bases. Germline assignment: CDR1 SGHTA and CDR2 FQGTGA. This CDR3 is 19 amino acids long. V lost 2 bases and J lost 0; bases outside the gene matches: 12. The CDR3 protein is CASSLEYGGQTTTNEKLFF. The CDR3 DNA reads as TGTGCCAGCAGCTTAGAATATGGGGGACAGACTACAACTAATGAAAAACTGTTTTTT.

The J gene is TRBJ2-1, the V gene TRBV7-9; maybe TRBD2 (5 bases). The germline gives CDR1 SEHNR, CDR2 FQNEAQ (reference sequence). V dropped 2 bases and J dropped 10 bases, with 15 bases sitting between them. This CDR3 has 14 residues. In DNA form, the CDR3 reads TGTGCCAGCAGCTTAAATTCGCGGGTCTACGAGCAGTTCTTC. This codes for CASSLNSRVYEQFF.

V usage is TRBV12-3 or TRBV12-4 and J usage is TRBJ2-7; 10 nucleotides line up with TRBD2. There are 14 residues in the CDR3. V dropped 7 bases and J dropped 5; count of bases not matched to a gene: 8. The CDR3 here is CASTRTSGVDEQYF. The CDR3 DNA reads TGTGCCAGCACCCGGACTAGCGGCGTGGACGAGCAGTACTTC.

The V gene is TRBV7-2, the J gene TRBJ2-1; D call uncertain. The CDR3 spans 13 residues. Trimming left V 3 bases short and J 9 bases short, with 12 bases between. From germline, CDR1 is SGHTA and CDR2 FQGNSA. The CDR3, as DNA: TGTGCCAGCAGCTTGGCCGAGTCCCGTGAGCAGTTCTTC. Translating it yields CASSLAESREQFF.

The chain joins TRBV30 to TRBJ2-7, with unresolved D. The assigned J gene may be wrong: the sequence end matches TRBJ2-5 better. The CDR3 totals 14 residues. Germline CDR1 GTSNPN, CDR2 SVGIG (reference sequence). The CDR3 loop reads CAWKTTASRETQYF. The CDR3 DNA reads as TGTGCCTGGAAGACGACCGCATCGAGGGAGACCCAGTACTTC.

This clonotype occurred many times. This chain uses TRBV6-6 with TRBJ2-3, with D possibly TRBD2 on 5 matching bases. The CDR3 sequence is 14 residues long. Germline-derived CDR1 and CDR2 are MNHNY and SVGAGI (reference sequence). V lost 4 bases and J lost 0, with 8 bases in between. The DNA for the CDR3 is TGTGCCAGCAGTTCCCGGACTAGCACAGATACGCAGTATTTT. Protein sequence: CASSSRTSTDTQYF.

In this sample, this clonotype turned up a few times. The chain carries TRBV4-2 and TRBJ2-1; the D is unclear. The CDR3 length is 15 residues. The germline V gene has CDR1 LGHNA and CDR2 YNFKEQ. Trimming took off 0 bases at V and 4 bases at J, with 10 bases between the two ends. Written as DNA, the CDR3 is TGTGCCAGCAGCCAAGAGGGTATCGGTTACAATGAGCAGTTCTTC. Its protein is CASSQEGIGYNEQFF.